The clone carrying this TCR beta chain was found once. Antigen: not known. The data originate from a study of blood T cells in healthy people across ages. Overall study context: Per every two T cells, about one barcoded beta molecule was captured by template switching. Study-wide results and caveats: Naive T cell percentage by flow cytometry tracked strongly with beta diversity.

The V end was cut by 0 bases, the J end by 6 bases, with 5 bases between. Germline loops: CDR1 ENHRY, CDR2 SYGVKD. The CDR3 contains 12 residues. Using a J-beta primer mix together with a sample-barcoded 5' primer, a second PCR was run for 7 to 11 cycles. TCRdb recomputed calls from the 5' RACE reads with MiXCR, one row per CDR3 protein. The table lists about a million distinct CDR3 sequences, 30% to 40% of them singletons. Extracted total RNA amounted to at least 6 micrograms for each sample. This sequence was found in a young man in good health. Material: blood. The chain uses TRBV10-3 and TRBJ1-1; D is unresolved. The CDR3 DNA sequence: TGTGCCATCAGTGAGTCTCAGGCTGAAGCTTTCTTT. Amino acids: CAISESQAEAFF.